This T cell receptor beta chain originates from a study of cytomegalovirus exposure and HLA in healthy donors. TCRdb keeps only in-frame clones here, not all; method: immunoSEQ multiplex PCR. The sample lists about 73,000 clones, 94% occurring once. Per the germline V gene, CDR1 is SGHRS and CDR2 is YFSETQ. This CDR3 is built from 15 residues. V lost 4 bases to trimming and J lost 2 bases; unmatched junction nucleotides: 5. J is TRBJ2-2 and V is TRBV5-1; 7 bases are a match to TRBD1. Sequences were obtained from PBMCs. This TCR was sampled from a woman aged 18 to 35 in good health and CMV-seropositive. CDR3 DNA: TGCGCCAGCAGCGGGGGACAGATTAACACCGGGGAGCTGTTTTTT. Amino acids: CASSGGQINTGELFF.